Presented here are 16 T cell receptor beta chains from one specimen sequenced in a study of post-analysis software for immune sequencing data. Study results and limitations: In patients, TRBV5-6, TRBV5-1 and TRBV20-1 belonged to four or five TRBV segments found more frequently than in controls.

Prepared TCR beta cDNA libraries contained unique molecular identifiers. A single record per CDR3 protein comes from TCRdb applying MiXCR to the PCR reads. The data show about 180,000 distinct CDR3 sequences, about 30% seen once. These TCRs are of unknown antigen specificity. The sequencing input was blood. The receptor set was obtained from a girl aged 5-17 years with multiple sclerosis.

The genes are TRBV5-1 and TRBJ1-1; no clear D. This CDR3 region has 12 residues. The V end lost 4 bases, the J end lost 6 bases, and 10 bases lay between the germline ends. Germline V lookup: CDR1 SGHRS, CDR2 YFSETQ. The CDR3 loop is CASSPGVSEAFF. The CDR3 DNA sequence: TGCGCCAGCAGCCCTGGGGTATCTGAAGCTTTCTTT.

There are many counts of this clonotype. V gene TRBV9 combines with J gene TRBJ2-3, with D unclear. Germline loops: CDR1 SGDLS, CDR2 YYNGEE. The germline V and J ends were trimmed by 0 bases and 6 bases, with 2 bases remaining between them. The CDR3 loop spans 11 amino acids. The CDR3 sequence: CASSVGDTQYF. The CDR3 DNA reads TGTGCCAGCAGCGTAGGGGATACGCAGTATTTT.

This chain links TRBV9 with TRBJ1-5; no definite D call. The CDR3 is 14 residues long. Per germline, CDR1 SGDLS and CDR2 YYNGEE. Trimming stripped 4 bases from V and 6 bases from J, with 14 bases between. The CDR3 nucleotides are TGTGCCAGCAGCTCCCAGGCGGGCAGTCAGCCCCAGCATTTT. Residues: CASSSQAGSQPQHF.

The chain employs TRBV6-5 and TRBJ2-4; D is undetermined. The last part of the DNA fits TRBJ2-7 better; the J call may be wrong. The CDR3 is made up of 14 amino acids. Germline lookup yields CDR1 MNHEY and CDR2 SVGAGI. In DNA form, the CDR3 reads TGTGCCAGCAGTTACTCACACAGCCTCTACGAGCAGTACTTC. Protein sequence: CASSYSHSLYEQYF.

A word on this clonotype: This could be a read error, since a much larger clone is one nucleotide away. This chain joins TRBV5-1 and TRBJ2-1, with D unresolved. Germline V gene data show CDR1 as SGHRS and CDR2 as YFSETQ. This CDR3 comprises 14 residues. The V gene lost 0 bases and the J gene lost 7 bases, with 11 bases spanning the gap. The CDR3 DNA reads TGCGCCAGCAGCTTGGGCAGGAACGTTAATGAGCAGTTCTTC. It codes for CASSLGRNVNEQFF.

This chain uses TRBV6-1 with TRBJ2-1; D gene unclear. Trimming left V 6 bases short and J 4 bases short, with 16 bases between. CDR3 length: 15 amino acids. Looked up from germline, CDR1 is MNHNS and CDR2 is SASEGT. CDR3: CASSLVGNDYNEQFF. The CDR3 DNA is TGTGCCAGCAGCCTTGTTGGCAACGATTACAATGAGCAGTTCTTC.

This clonotype came up many times. This chain links TRBV29-1 with TRBJ1-5; 7 bases agree with TRBD1. CDR1 is SQVTM and CDR2 is ANQGSEA in the germline V gene. This CDR3 is 13 amino acids long. The junction had 9 bases not matched to a gene; V was cut back by 8 bases and J by 5 bases. Written as DNA, the CDR3 is TGCAGCATCCTACAGGGGAGTGATCAGCCCCAGCATTTT. Translated, it gives CSILQGSDQPQHF.

This clonotype was observed many times. V gene TRBV20-1 combines with J gene TRBJ2-5; 7 nucleotides line up with TRBD2. V dropped 6 bases and J dropped 4; count of bases not matched to a gene: 14. CDR3 size: 15 residues. CDR1 and CDR2 from the germline V gene are DFQATT and SNEGSKA (reference sequence). DNA for the CDR3: TGCAGTGCCAGATTTGCGGGGGATCGGTCAGAGACCCAGTACTTC. Translated: CSARFAGDRSETQYF.

Ten or more counts support this clonotype. This chain uses TRBV6-5 with TRBJ2-7, with D hard to call. V was pared by 0 bases and J by 2 bases, with 11 bases between. This CDR3 region has 15 residues. The V gene's germline CDR1 is MNHEY and CDR2 SVGAGI. CDR3: CASSYSIGSAYEQYF. DNA of the CDR3: TGTGCCAGCAGTTACTCGATAGGCAGCGCCTACGAGCAGTACTTC.

The chain combines TRBV12-3 or TRBV12-4 with TRBJ2-2; 14 nucleotides agree with TRBD2. V lost 5 bases to trimming and J lost 3 bases; unmatched junction nucleotides: 2. The CDR3 consists of 16 residues. The CDR3 region is CASSPTSGRDTGELFF. CDR3 nucleotides: TGTGCCAGCAGTCCGACTAGCGGGAGGGACACCGGGGAGCTGTTTTTT.

A few counts support this clonotype. The chain combines TRBV12-5 with TRBJ2-1; D remains ambiguous. The CDR3 consists of 14 residues. V was shortened by 0 bases and J by 6 bases, with 9 bases between the two germline ends. In germline, CDR1 is LGHNT, CDR2 FRNRAP. CDR3 sequence reads: CASGLVTMGNEQFF. In nucleotides, the CDR3 is TGTGCTAGTGGTTTGGTCACAATGGGCAATGAGCAGTTCTTC.

Concerning this clonotype itself: One end of the junction does not line up with germline, which may come from a read error. This chain links TRBV7-6 with TRBJ2-7; D call uncertain. This CDR3 comprises 13 residues. Germline CDR1 is SGHVS and CDR2 is FNYEAQ. The CDR3 is CASSRSSSYEQHF. For the CDR3, the DNA is TGTGCCAGCTCGCGGTCCTCCTCCTACGAGCAGCACTTC.

V and J are TRBV27 and TRBJ2-1; possible D gene TRBD2, 5 bases. The J call may be incorrect, as the DNA end agrees better with TRBJ2-7. The V gene's germline CDR1 is MNHEY and CDR2 SMNVEV (reference sequence). The CDR3 extends over 13 amino acids. CDR3 residues: CASSLSDYNEQYF. CDR3 DNA sequence: TGTGCCAGCAGTTTATCAGACTACAATGAGCAGTACTTC.

The CDR3 DNA reads as TGTGCCAGCAGTCCTCCCCGGGTTGGGAACACTGAAGCTTTCTTT. It yields the protein CASSPPRVGNTEAFF. This chain joins TRBV27 and TRBJ1-1; D gene unclear. This CDR3 comprises 15 residues. Germline CDR1 MNHEY, CDR2 SMNVEV (reference sequence). V was pared by 5 bases and J by 1 base, with 14 bases between.

This clonotype was picked up many times. The chain joins TRBV7-2 to TRBJ2-1, with 8 bases lining up with TRBD1. The CDR3 has 15 amino acids. Germline CDR1 reads SGHTA; CDR2 reads FQGNSA. The V and J ends lost 5 bases and 4 bases, in that order; junction bases with no gene match: 7. The CDR3 DNA follows: TGTGCCAGCAGCATCAGGGGGCAGGAGTACAATGAGCAGTTCTTC. Residues: CASSIRGQEYNEQFF.

This chain links TRBV7-9 with TRBJ2-1; 7 bases fit TRBD2. J lost 4 bases, V lost 11 bases, and 8 bases had no gene match. The CDR3 spans 13 residues. Germline assignment: CDR1 SEHNR and CDR2 FQNEAQ (reference sequence). This CDR3 is CASWASGYNEQFF. The CDR3 region has the DNA TGTGCCTCGTGGGCTAGCGGATACAATGAGCAGTTCTTC.